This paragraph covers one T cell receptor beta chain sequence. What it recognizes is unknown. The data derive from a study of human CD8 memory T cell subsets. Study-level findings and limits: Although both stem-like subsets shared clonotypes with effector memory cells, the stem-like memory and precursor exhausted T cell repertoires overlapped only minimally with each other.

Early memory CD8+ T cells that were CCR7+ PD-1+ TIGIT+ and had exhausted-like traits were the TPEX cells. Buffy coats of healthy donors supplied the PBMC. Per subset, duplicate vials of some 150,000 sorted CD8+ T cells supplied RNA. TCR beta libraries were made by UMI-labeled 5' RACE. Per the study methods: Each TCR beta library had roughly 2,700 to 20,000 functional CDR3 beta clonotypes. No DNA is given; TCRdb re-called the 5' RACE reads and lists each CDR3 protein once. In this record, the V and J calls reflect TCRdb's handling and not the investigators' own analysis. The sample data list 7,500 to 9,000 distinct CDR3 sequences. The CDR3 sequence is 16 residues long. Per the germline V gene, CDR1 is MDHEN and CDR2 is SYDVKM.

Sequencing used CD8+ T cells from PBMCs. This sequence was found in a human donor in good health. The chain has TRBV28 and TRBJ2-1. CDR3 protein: CASSPLSGRSYNEQFF.